This T cell receptor (beta chain) was found in a study of early T cells in non-severe SARS-CoV-2 infection. This clonotype was observed at least ten times. The germline V and J ends were trimmed by 3 bases and 5 bases, with 28 bases remaining between them. CDR1 is DFQATT, CDR2 SNEGSKA, per germline (reference sequence). CDR3 size: 18 residues. Individual cDNA molecules carried attached unique molecular identifiers. One entry per CDR3 protein, called by TCRdb with MiXCR from the 5' RACE reads. The data show more than 65,000 distinct CDR3 sequences, approximately 13% seen once. The source is an adult who was a healthcare worker with PCR-confirmed SARS-CoV-2 infection or an uninfected control (not recorded which). The rearrangement links TRBV20-1 to TRBJ1-1; D is undetermined. The specimen sequenced was whole blood. CDR3 region: CSARKFFSGRSGDTEAFF. The CDR3 DNA follows: TGCAGTGCTAGGAAATTCTTTTCCGGCAGGTCTGGCGATACTGAAGCTTTCTTT.